This entry concerns a single T cell receptor beta chain. What it binds is not known. Individual cDNA molecules received unique molecular identifiers during library preparation. TCRdb redid the calling of the 5' RACE reads with MiXCR, one entry per CDR3 protein. The top ten clones hold approximately 1.1% of a sample with roughly 72,000 distinct CDR3 sequences, around 13% of them seen once. Germline-derived CDR1 and CDR2 are LGHDT and YNNKEL (reference sequence). There are 12 residues in the CDR3. V lost 0 bases and J 7 bases, leaving 3 bases between the germline ends. This sample is part of a study of early T cells in non-severe SARS-CoV-2 infection. Study-wide context: Bulk RNA taken from unsorted whole blood was sequenced, leaving chains unpaired. Broader study findings: VDJdb matches were skewed toward anti-spike CD8 T cell responses.

The sample was whole blood. The chain has TRBV3-1 and TRBJ1-4; D call uncertain. The receptor was derived from an adult who was a healthcare worker with PCR-confirmed SARS-CoV-2 infection or an uninfected control (not recorded which). For the CDR3, the DNA is TGTGCCAGCAGCCAAGATAGTGAAAAACTGTTTTTT. Amino acid sequence: CASSQDSEKLFF.